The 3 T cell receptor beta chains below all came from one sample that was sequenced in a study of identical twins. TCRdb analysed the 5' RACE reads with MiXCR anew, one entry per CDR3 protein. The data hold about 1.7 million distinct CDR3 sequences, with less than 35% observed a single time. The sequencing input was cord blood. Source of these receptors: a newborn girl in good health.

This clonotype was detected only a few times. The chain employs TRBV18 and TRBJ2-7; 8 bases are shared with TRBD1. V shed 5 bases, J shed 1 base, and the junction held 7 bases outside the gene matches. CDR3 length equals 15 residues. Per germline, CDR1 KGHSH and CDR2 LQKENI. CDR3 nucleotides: TGTGCCAGCTCATCGGACAGGGTACGGTCCTACGAGCAGTACTTC. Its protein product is CASSSDRVRSYEQYF.

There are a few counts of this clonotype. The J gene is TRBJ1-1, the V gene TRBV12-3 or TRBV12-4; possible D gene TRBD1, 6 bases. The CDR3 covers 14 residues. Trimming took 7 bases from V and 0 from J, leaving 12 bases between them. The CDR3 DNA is TGTGCCAGCACCAACGGACAGTTGAACACTGAAGCTTTCTTT. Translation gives CASTNGQLNTEAFF.

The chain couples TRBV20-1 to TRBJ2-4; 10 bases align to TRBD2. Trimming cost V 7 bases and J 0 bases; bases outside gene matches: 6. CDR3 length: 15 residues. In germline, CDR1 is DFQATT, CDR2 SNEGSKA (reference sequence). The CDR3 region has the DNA TGCAGTGTCGCTAGCGGGGGCCTAGCCAAAAACATTCAGTACTTC. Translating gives CSVASGGLAKNIQYF.